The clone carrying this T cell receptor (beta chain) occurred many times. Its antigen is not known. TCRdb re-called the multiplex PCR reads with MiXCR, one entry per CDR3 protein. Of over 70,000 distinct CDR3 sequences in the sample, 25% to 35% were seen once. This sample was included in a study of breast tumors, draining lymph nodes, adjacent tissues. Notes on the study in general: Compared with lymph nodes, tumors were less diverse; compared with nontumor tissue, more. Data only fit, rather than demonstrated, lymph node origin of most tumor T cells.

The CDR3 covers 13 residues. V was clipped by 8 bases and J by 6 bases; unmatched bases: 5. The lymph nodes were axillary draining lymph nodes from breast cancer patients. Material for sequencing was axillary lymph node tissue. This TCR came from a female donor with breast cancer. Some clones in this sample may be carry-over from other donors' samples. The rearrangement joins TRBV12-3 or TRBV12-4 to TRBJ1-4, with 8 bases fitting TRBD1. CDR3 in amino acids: CASQGAGDEKLFF. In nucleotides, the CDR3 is TGTGCCAGCCAGGGGGCCGGAGATGAAAAACTGTTTTTT.